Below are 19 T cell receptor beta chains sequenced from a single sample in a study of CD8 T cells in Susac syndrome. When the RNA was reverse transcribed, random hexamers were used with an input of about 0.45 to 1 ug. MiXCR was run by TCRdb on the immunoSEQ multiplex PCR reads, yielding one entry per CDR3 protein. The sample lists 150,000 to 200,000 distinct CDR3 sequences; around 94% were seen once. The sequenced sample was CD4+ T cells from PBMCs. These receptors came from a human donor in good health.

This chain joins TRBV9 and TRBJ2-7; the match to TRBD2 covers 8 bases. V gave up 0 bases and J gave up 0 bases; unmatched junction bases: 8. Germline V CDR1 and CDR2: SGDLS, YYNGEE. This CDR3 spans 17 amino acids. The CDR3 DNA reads TGTGCCAGCAGCGTAGAGAGTAGCGGGGCTAGCTCCTACGAGCAGTACTTC. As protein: CASSVESSGASSYEQYF.

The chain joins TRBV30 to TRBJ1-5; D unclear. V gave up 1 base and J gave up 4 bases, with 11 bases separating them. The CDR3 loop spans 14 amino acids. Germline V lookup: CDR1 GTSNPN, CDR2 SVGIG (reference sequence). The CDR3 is CAWSEVGRNQPQHF. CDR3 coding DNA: TGTGCCTGGAGTGAGGTAGGCCGAAATCAGCCCCAGCATTTT.

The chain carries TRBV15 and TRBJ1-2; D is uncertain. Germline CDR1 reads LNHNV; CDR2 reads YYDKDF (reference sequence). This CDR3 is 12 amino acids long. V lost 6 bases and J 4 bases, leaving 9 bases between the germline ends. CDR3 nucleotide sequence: TGTGCCACCAGAGAGGGTACCTATGGCTACACCTTC. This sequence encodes CATREGTYGYTF.

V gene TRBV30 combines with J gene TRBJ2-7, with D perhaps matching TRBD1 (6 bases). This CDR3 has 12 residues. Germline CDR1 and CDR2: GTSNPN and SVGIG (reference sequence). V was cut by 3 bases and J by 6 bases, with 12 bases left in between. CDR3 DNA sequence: TGTGCCTGGAGGTCCTCAGGGGCCGAGCAGTACTTC. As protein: CAWRSSGAEQYF. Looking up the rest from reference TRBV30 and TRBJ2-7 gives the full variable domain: SQTIHQWPATLVQPVGSPLSLECTVEGTSNPNLYWYRQAAGRGLQLLFYSVGIGQISSEVPQNLSASRPQDRQFILSSKKLLLSDSGFYLCAWRSSGAEQYFGPGTRLTVT.

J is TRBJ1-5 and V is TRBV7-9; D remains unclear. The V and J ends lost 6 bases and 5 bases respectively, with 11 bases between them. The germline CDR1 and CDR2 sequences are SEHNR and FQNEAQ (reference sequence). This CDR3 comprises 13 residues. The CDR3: CASSFLWDQPQHF. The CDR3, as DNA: TGTGCCAGCAGTTTCCTCTGGGATCAGCCCCAGCATTTT.

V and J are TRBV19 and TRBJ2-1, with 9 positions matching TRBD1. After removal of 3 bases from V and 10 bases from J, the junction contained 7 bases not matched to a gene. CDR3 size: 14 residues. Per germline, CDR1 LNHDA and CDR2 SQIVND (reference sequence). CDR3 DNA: TGTGCCAGTAGTATTGAGGACAGGGGCTCCGAGCAGTTCTTC. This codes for CASSIEDRGSEQFF. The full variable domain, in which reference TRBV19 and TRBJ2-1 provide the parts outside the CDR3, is DGGITQSPKYLFRKEGQNVTLSCEQNLNHDAMYWYRQDPGQGLRLIYYSQIVNDFQKGDIAEGYSVSREKKESFPLTVTSAQKNPTAFYLCASSIEDRGSEQFFGPGTRLTVL.

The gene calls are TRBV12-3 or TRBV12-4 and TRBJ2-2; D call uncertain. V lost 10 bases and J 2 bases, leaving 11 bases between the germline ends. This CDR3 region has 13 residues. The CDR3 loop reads CATAISNTGELFF. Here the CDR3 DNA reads TGTGCCACCGCCATAAGCAACACCGGGGAGCTGTTTTTT.

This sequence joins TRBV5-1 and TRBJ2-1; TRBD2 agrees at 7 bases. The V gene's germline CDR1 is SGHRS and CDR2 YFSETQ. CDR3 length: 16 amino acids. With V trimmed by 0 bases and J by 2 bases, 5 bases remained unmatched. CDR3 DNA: TGCGCCAGCAGCTTGGGAAGCGGGGACCCCTACAATGAGCAGTTCTTC. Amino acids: CASSLGSGDPYNEQFF.

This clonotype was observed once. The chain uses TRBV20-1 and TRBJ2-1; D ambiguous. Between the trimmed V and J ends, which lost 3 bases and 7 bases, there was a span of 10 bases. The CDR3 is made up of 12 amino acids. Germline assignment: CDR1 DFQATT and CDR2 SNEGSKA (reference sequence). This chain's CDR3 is CSASNNLNEQFF. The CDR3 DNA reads TGCAGTGCTAGTAACAACCTGAATGAGCAGTTCTTC.

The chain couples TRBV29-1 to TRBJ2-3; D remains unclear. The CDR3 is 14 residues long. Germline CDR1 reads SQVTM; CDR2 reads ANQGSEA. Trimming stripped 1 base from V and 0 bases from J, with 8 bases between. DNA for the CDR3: TGCAGCGTTGAAGGTCCAGTTAGCACAGATACGCAGTATTTT. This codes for CSVEGPVSTDTQYF.

CDR3 nucleotides: TGCAGTGCTAAGGGGGGCCTAAACACCGGGGAGCTGTTTTTT. It specifies CSAKGGLNTGELFF. J is TRBJ2-2 and V is TRBV20-1; D might be TRBD1 or TRBD2, each matching 6 bases. There are 14 residues in the CDR3. From germline, CDR1 is DFQATT and CDR2 SNEGSKA (reference sequence). The germline V and J ends were trimmed by 4 bases and 2 bases, with 11 bases remaining between them.

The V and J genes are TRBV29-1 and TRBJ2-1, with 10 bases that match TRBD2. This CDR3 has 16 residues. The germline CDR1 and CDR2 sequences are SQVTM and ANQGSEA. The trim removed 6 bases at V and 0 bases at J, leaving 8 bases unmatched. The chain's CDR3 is CSVFSGGPSSYNEQFF. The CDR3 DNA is TGCAGCGTCTTTAGCGGGGGGCCTAGCTCCTACAATGAGCAGTTCTTC.

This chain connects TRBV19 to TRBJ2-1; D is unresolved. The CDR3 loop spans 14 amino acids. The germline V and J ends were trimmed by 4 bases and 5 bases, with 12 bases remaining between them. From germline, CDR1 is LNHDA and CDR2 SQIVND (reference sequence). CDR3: CASSSGVLNNEQFF. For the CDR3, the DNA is TGTGCCAGTAGTAGTGGTGTACTTAACAATGAGCAGTTCTTC. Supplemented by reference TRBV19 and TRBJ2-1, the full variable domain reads DGGITQSPKYLFRKEGQNVTLSCEQNLNHDAMYWYRQDPGQGLRLIYYSQIVNDFQKGDIAEGYSVSREKKESFPLTVTSAQKNPTAFYLCASSSGVLNNEQFFGPGTRLTVL.

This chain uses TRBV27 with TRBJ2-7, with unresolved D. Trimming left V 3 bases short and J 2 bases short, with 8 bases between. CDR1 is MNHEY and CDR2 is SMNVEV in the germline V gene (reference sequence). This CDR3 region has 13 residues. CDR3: CASSLAVTYEQYF. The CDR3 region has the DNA TGTGCCAGCAGTTTGGCTGTTACCTACGAGCAGTACTTC.

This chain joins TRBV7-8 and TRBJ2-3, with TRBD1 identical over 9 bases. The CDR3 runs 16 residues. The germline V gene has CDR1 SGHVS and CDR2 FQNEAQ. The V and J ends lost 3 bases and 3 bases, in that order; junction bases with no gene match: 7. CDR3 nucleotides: TGTGCCAGCAGCTTCCTGGACAGGGGAGGGACAGATACGCAGTATTTT. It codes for CASSFLDRGGTDTQYF.

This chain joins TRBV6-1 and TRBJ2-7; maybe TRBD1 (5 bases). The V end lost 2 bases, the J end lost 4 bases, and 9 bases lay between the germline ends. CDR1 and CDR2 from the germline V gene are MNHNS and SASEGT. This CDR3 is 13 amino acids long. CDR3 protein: CASSERGLYEQYF. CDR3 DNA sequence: TGTGCCAGCAGTGAAAGGGGCCTTTACGAGCAGTACTTC.

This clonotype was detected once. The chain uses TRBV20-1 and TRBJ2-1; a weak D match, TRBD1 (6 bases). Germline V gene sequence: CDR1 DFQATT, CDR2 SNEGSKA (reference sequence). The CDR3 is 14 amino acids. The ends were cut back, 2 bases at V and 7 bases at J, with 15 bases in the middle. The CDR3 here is CSARFLTGRNEQFF. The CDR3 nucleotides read TGCAGTGCTAGATTCTTAACAGGGCGGAATGAGCAGTTCTTC.

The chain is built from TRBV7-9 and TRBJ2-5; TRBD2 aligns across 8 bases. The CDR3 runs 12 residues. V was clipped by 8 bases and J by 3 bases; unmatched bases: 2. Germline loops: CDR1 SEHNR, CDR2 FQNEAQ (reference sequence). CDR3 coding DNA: TGTGCCAGCCGGCGGGGGGAAGAGACCCAGTACTTC. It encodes CASRRGEETQYF. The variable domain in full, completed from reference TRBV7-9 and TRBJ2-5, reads DTGVSQNPRHKITKRGQNVTFRCDPISEHNRLYWYRQTLGQGPEFLTYFQNEAQLEKSRLLSDRFSAERPKGSFSTLEIQRTEQGDSAMYLCASRRGEETQYFGPGTRLLVL.

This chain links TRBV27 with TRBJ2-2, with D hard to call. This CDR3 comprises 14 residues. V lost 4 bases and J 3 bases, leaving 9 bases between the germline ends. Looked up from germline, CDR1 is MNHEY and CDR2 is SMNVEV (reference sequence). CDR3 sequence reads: CASSSGSYTGELFF. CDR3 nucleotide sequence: TGTGCCAGCAGTTCTGGATCCTACACCGGGGAGCTGTTTTTT.